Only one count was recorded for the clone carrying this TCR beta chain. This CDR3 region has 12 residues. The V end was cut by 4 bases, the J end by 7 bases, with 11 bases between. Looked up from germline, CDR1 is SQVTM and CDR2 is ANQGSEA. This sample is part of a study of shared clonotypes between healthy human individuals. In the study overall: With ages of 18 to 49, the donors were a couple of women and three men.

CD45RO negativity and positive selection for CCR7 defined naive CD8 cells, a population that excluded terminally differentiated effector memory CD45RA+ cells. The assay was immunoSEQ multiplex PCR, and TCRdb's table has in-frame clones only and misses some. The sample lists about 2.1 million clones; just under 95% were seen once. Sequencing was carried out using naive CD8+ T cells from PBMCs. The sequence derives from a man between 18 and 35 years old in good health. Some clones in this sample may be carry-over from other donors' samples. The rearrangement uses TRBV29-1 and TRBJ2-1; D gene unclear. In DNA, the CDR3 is TGCAGCGTTGCGGAGTTACTTAATGAGCAGTTCTTC. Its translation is CSVAELLNEQFF.